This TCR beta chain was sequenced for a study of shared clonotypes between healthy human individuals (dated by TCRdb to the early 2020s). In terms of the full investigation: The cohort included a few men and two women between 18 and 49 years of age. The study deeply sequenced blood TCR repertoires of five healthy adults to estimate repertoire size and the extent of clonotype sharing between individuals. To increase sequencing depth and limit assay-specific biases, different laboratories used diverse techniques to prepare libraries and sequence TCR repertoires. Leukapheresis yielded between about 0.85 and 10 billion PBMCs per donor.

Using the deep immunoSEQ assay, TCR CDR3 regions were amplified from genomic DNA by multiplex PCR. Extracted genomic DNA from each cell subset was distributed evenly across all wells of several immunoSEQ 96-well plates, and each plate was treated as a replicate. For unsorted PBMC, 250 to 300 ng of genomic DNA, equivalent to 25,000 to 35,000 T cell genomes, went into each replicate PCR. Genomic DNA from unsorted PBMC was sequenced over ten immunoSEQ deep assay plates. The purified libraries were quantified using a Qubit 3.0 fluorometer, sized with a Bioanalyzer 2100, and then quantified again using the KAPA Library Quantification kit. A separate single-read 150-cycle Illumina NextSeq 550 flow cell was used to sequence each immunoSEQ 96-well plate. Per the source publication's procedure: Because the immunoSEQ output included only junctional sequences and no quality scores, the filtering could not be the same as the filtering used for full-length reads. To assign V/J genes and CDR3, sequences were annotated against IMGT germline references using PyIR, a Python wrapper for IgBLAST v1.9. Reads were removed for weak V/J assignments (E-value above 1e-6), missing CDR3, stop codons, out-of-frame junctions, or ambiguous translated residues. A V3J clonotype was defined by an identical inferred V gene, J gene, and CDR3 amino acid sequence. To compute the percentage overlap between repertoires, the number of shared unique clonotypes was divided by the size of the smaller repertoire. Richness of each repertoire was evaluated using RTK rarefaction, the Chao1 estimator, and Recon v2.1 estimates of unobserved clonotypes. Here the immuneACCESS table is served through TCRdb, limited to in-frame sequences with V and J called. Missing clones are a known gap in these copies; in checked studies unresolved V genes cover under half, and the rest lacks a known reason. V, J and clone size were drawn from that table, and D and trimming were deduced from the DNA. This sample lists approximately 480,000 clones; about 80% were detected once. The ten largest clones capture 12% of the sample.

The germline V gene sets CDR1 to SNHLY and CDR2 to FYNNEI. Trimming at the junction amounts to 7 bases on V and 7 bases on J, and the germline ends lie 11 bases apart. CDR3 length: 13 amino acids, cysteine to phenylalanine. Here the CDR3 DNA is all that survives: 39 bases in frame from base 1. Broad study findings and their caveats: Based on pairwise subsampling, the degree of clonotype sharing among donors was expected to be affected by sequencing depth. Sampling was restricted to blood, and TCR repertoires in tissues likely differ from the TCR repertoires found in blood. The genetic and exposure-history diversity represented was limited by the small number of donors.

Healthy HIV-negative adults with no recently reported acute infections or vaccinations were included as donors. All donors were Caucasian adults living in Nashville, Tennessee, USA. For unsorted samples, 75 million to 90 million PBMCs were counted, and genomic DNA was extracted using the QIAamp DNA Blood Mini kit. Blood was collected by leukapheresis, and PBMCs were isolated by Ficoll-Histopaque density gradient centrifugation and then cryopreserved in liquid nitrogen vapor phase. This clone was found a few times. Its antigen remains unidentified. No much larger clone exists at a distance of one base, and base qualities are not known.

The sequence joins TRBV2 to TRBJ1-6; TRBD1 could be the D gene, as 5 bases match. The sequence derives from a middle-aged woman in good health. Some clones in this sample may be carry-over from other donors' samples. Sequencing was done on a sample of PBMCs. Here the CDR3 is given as CASNPGPNSPLHF. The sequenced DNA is TGTGCCAGCAATCCAGGGCCCAATTCACCCCTCCACTTT.